This T cell receptor (beta chain) was documented in a study of identical twins. TCRdb called the 5' RACE reads again in MiXCR, with one record for every CDR3 protein. This sample has around 490,000 distinct CDR3 sequences, with approximately 16% found just once. J gave up 5 bases and V 2 bases, and 20 bases lay outside the gene matches. CDR1 SGHAT and CDR2 FQNNGV come from the germline V gene. CDR3 length: 19 amino acids. Whole-study findings and limits: Some out-of-frame alpha sequences were shared by twins, and these showed excess low generation probability.

Note on this clonotype: The antigen is undetermined.

This sample also appeared in a second study, on yellow fever vaccine responses in identical twins.

This clonotype originated in a woman under 30 in good health. Sequencing used CD4+ T cells sorted from blood. This chain links TRBV11-2 with TRBJ2-7; 8 positions match TRBD2. The CDR3 reads CASSLLSLISGKHDNEQYF. The CDR3, as DNA: TGTGCCAGCAGCTTATTATCGCTGATTAGCGGGAAGCACGATAACGAGCAGTACTTC.